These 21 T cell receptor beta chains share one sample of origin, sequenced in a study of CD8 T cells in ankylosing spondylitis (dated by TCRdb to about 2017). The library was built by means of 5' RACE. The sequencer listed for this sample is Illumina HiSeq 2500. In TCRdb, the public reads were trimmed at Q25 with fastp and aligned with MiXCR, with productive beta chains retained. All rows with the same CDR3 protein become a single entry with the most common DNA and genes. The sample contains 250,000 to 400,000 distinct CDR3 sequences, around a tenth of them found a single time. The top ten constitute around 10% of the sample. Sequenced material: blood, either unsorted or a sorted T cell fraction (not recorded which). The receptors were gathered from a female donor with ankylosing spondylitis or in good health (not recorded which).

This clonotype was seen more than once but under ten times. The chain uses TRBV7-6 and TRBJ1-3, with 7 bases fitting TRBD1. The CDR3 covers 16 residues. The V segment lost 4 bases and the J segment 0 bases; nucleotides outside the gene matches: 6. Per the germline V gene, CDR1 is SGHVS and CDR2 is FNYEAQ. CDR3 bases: TGTGCCAGCAGCTCTCGGGACAGACGCTCTGGAAACACCATATATTTT. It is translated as CASSSRDRRSGNTIYF.

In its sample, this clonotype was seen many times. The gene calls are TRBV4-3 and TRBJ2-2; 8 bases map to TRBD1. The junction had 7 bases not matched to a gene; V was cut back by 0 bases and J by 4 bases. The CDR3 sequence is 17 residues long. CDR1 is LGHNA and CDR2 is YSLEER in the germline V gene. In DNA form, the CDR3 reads TGCGCCAGCAGCCAAGATCTCGGGACAGGACCCACCGGGGAGCTGTTTTTT. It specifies CASSQDLGTGPTGELFF.

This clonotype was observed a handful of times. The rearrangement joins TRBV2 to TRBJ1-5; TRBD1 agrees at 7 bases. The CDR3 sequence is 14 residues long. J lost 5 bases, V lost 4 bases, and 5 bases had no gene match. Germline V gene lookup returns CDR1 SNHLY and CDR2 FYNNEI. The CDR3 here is CASSVGQVYQPQHF. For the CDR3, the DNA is TGTGCCAGCAGTGTAGGACAGGTATATCAGCCCCAGCATTTT.

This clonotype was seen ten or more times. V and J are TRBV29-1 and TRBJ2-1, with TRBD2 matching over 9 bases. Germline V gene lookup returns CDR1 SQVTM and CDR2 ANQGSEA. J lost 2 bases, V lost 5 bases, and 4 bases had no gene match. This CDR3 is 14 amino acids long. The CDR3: CSVRAGGTYNEQFF. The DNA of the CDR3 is TGCAGCGTTCGAGCGGGAGGCACCTACAATGAGCAGTTCTTC.

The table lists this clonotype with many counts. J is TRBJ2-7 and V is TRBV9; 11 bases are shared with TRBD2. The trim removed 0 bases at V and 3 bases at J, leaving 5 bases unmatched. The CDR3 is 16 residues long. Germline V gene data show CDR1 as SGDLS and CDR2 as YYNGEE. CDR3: CASSVDLAGGIYEQYF. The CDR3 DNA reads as TGTGCCAGCAGCGTAGATCTAGCGGGGGGAATCTACGAGCAGTACTTC.

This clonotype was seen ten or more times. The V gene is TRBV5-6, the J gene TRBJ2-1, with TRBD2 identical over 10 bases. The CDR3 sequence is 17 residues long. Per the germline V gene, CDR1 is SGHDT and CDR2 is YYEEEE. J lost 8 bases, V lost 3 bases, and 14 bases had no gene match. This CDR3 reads CASSWGPLAGRGDEQFF. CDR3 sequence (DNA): TGTGCCAGCAGCTGGGGCCCACTAGCGGGACGGGGCGATGAGCAGTTCTTC.

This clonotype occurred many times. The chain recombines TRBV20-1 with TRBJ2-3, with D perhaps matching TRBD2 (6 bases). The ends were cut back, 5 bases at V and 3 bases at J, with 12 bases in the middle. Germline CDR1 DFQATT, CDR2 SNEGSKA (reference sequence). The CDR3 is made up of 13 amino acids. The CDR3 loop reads CSAGPGGTDTQYF. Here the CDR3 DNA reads TGCAGTGCTGGCCCCGGAGGGACAGATACGCAGTATTTT.

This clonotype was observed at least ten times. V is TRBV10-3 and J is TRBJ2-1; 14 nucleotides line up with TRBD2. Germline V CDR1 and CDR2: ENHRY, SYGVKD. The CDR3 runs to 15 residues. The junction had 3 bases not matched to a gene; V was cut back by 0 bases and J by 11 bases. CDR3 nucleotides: TGTGCCATCAGTGAGTCGGGACTAGCGGGGGCCCAGCAGTTCTTC. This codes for CAISESGLAGAQQFF.

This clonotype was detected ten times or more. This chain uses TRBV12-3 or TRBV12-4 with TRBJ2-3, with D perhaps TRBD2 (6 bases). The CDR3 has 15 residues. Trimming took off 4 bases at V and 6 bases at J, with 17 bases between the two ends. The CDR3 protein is CASSSPPGGVDTQYF. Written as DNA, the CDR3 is TGTGCCAGCAGTTCCCCCCCCGGGGGAGTGGATACGCAGTATTTT.

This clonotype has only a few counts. The CDR3 region has the DNA TGCAGTGGCACCCCCGACAGGGGGCAGAAGACCCAGTACTTC. Protein product: CSGTPDRGQKTQYF. The rearrangement uses TRBV20-1 and TRBJ2-5; TRBD1 agrees at 10 bases. The germline V gene encodes CDR1 DFQATT and CDR2 SNEGSKA (reference sequence). The CDR3 runs to 14 residues. Losses at the gene ends were 7 bases for V and 6 bases for J; bases not matched to a gene: 11.

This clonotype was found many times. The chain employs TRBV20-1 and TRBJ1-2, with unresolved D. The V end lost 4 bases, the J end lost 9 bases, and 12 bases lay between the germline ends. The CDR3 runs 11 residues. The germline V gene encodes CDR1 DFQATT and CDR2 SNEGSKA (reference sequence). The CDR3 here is CSAIGPPRYTF. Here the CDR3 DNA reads TGCAGTGCTATAGGACCGCCACGCTACACCTTC.

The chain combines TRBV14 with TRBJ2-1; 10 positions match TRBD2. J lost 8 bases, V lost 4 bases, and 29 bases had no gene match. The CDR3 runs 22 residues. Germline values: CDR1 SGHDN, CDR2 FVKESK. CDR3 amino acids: CASSLTKPYAGISGGATDEQFF. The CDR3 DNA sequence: TGTGCCAGCAGCCTCACGAAGCCGTACGCGGGGATCAGCGGGGGGGCCACCGATGAGCAGTTCTTC.

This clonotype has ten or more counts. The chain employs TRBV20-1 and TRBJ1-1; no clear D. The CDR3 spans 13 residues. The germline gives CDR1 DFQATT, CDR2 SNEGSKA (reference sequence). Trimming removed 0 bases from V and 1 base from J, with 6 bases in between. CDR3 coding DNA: TGCAGTGCTAGAGATCCCGGGAACACTGAAGCTTTCTTT. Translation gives CSARDPGNTEAFF.

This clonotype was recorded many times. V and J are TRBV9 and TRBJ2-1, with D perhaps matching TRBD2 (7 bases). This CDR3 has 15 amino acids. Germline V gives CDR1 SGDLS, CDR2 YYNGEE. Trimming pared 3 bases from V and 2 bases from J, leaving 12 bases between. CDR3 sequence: CASSGGGGTYNEQFF. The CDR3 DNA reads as TGTGCCAGCAGCGGAGGGGGGGGAACCTACAATGAGCAGTTCTTC.

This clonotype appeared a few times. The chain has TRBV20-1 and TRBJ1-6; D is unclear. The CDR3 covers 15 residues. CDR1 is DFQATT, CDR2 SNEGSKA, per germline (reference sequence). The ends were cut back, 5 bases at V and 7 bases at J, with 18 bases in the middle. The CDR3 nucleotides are TGCAGTGCTCTCCCCTCAGCCAGGCTGAATTCACCCCTCCACTTT. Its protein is CSALPSARLNSPLHF.

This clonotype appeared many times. For the CDR3, the DNA is TGCAGTGCTAGAGGCACGACTAGCGGGAGTACGAACACCGGGGAGCTGTTTTTT. This gives the protein CSARGTTSGSTNTGELFF. The chain uses TRBV20-1 and TRBJ2-2, with 12 bases lining up with TRBD2. CDR1 is DFQATT, CDR2 SNEGSKA, per germline (reference sequence). The CDR3 sequence is 18 residues long. J lost 0 bases, V lost 1 base, and 6 bases had no gene match.

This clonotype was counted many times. CDR3 residues: CASSSNSYEQYF. The DNA for the CDR3 is TGCGCCAGCAGTAGTAATAGCTACGAGCAGTACTTC. This chain connects TRBV10-2 to TRBJ2-7; D remains unclear. The CDR3 loop spans 12 amino acids. The V end lost 5 bases, the J end lost 3 bases, and 8 bases lay between the germline ends. Germline loops: CDR1 WSHSY, CDR2 SAAADI.

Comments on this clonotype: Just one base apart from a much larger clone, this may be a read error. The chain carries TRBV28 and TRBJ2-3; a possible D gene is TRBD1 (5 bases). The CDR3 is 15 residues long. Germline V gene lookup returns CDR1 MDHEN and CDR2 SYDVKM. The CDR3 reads CATSLLRQSTDTQYF. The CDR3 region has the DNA TGTGCCACCAGTTTACTCCGACAGAGCACAGATACGCAGTATTTT.

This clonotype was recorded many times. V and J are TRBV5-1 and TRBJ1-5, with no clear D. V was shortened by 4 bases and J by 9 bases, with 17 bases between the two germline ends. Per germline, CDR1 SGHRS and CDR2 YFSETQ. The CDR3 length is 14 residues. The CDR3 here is CASSPGRLGGPQHF. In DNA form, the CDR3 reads TGCGCCAGCAGCCCCGGGAGGTTGGGAGGGCCCCAGCATTTT.

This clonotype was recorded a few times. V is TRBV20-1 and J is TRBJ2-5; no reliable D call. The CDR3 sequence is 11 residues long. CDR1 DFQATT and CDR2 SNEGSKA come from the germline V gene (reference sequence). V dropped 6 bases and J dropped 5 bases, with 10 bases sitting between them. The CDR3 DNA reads TGCAGTGCAACGCTGAGGGAGACCCAGTACTTC. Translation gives CSATLRETQYF.

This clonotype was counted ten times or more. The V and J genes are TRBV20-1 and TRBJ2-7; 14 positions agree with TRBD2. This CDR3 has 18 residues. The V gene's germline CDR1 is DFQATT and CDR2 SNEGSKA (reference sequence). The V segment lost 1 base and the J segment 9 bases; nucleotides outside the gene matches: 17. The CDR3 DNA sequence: TGCAGTGCTAGAGCAGGGACTAGCGGGAGCCCGAGAGCTTTTGGGCAGTACTTC. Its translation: CSARAGTSGSPRAFGQYF.